The sequence of this TCR beta chain was determined in a study of blood T cell repertoires in COVID-19. Overall study: T cells, B-cell-depleted T cells, or PBMCs provided the cDNA or gDNA that served as material.

Participant age was roughly 18 to 89 years, and participants resided in fewer than 30 US areas. Cohort allocation depended upon clinical history that participants reported. Clones were sequenced by immunoSEQ multiplex PCR, and TCRdb holds only the in-frame ones, with some missing. The data contain almost 500,000 clones, about 88% of them singletons. V dropped 3 bases and J dropped 5 bases, with 17 bases sitting between them. Germline CDR1 and CDR2: SGHAT and FQNNGV. The CDR3 has 17 amino acids. The receptor was derived from a woman aged 55-70 years who had recovered from COVID-19. What was sequenced was PBMCs or T cells enriched from blood (not recorded which). The genes are TRBV11-2 and TRBJ1-6, with D uncertain. For the CDR3, the DNA is TGTGCCAGCAGCTTCGGGGTCGAGTCGGGGAATAATTCACCCCTCCACTTT. This gives the protein CASSFGVESGNNSPLHF.